The rows below give T cell receptor beta chains drawn from one sample of a study of cytomegalovirus exposure and HLA in healthy donors. Using immunoSEQ multiplex PCR, the repertoire was profiled, and TCRdb retains in-frame clones only, with some absent. The profile shows 150,000 to 200,000 clones, around 85% of them singletons. Input material: PBMCs. The source is a human donor in good health. The CDR3 runs from the conserved cysteine through the conserved F or W. A D gene is named only where the DNA matches it firmly. Only part of the rows carry a size: once, few, many, or a class if the clone is expanded.

v_call: TRBV29-1
j_call: TRBJ1-4
d_call: NA
clone_size: NA
cdr3_nt: TGCAGCGTTGAAGCAGTGAACAATGAAAAACTGTTTTTT
cdr3_aa: CSVEAVNNEKLFF

v_call: TRBV4-1
j_call: TRBJ2-7
d_call: NA
clone_size: NA
cdr3_nt: TGCGCCAGCAGCCTAGGGGGGACAGTAAAACGAGAGCAGTACTTC
cdr3_aa: CASSLGGTVKREQYF

v_call: TRBV4-1
j_call: TRBJ1-3
d_call: NA
clone_size: NA
cdr3_nt: TGCGCCAGCAGCCACCCGACAGGCGACTCTGGAAACACCATATATTTT
cdr3_aa: CASSHPTGDSGNTIYF

v_call: TRBV10-3
j_call: TRBJ1-3
d_call: NA
clone_size: NA
cdr3_nt: TGTGCCATCGGACAGATCTCTGGAAACACCATATATTTT
cdr3_aa: CAIGQISGNTIYF

v_call: TRBV13
j_call: TRBJ2-5
d_call: NA
clone_size: NA
cdr3_nt: TGTGCCAGCAGCTTATTGGGCAGACGTCAAGAGACCCAGTACTTC
cdr3_aa: CASSLLGRRQETQYF

v_call: TRBV5-1
j_call: TRBJ2-1
d_call: TRBD2
clone_size: NA
cdr3_nt: TGCGCCAGCAGCCTCCCTAGCGGGGGGGACAATGAGCAGTTCTTC
cdr3_aa: CASSLPSGGDNEQFF

v_call: TRBV5-1
j_call: TRBJ2-3
d_call: NA
clone_size: NA
cdr3_nt: TGCGCCAGCAGCTTGGCCAGTCACACAGATACGCAGTATTTT
cdr3_aa: CASSLASHTDTQYF

v_call: TRBV4-3
j_call: TRBJ1-1
d_call: NA
clone_size: NA
cdr3_nt: TGCGCCAGCAGCCAAGATGGAGTGAACACTGAAGCTTTCTTT
cdr3_aa: CASSQDGVNTEAFF

v_call: TRBV7-9
j_call: TRBJ2-7
d_call: TRBD2
clone_size: NA
cdr3_nt: TGTGCCAGCAGCACATCTACTGGACTAGCGGGGTTCGAGCAGTACTTC
cdr3_aa: CASSTSTGLAGFEQYF

v_call: TRBV11-2
j_call: TRBJ1-1
d_call: TRBD1
clone_size: NA
cdr3_nt: TGTGCCAGCAGCCTCGGACAGGGAAGTATGAACACTGAAGCTTTCTTT
cdr3_aa: CASSLGQGSMNTEAFF

v_call: TRBV18
j_call: TRBJ1-1
d_call: TRBD1
clone_size: few
cdr3_nt: TGTGCCAGCTCACACGACAGGGAGGCTGAAGCTTTCTTT
cdr3_aa: CASSHDREAEAFF

v_call: TRBV10-2
j_call: TRBJ1-2
d_call: NA
clone_size: NA
cdr3_nt: TGCGCCAGCAGTGCTACAGGGAATTCAGGCTACACCTTC
cdr3_aa: CASSATGNSGYTF

v_call: TRBV7-2
j_call: TRBJ2-5
d_call: TRBD1
clone_size: NA
cdr3_nt: TGTGCCAGCAGCCAGAGACAGGGGCAAGAGACCCAGTACTTC
cdr3_aa: CASSQRQGQETQYF

v_call: TRBV5-1
j_call: TRBJ1-1
d_call: TRBD1
clone_size: NA
cdr3_nt: TGCGCCAGCAGCCAACCGGGACAGGGGGCGTTCACTGAAGCTTTCTTT
cdr3_aa: CASSQPGQGAFTEAFF

v_call: TRBV27
j_call: TRBJ2-2
d_call: NA
clone_size: NA
cdr3_nt: TGTGCCAGTACTGACTTGGGGCCCACCGGTCCCGGGGAGCTGTTTTTT
cdr3_aa: CASTDLGPTGPGELFF

v_call: TRBV25-1
j_call: TRBJ1-2
d_call: TRBD1
clone_size: NA
cdr3_nt: TGTGCCAGCAGTGAATCAGAAGGGGGCGATGGCTACACCTTC
cdr3_aa: CASSESEGGDGYTF

v_call: TRBV6-8
j_call: TRBJ1-5
d_call: NA
clone_size: few
cdr3_nt: TGTGCCAGCAGTCACAGGGAAGACAATCAGCCCCAGCATTTT
cdr3_aa: CASSHREDNQPQHF

v_call: TRBV5-5
j_call: TRBJ1-2
d_call: NA
clone_size: NA
cdr3_nt: TGTGCCAGCAGCTTGGGATTGGGGGGCTATGGCTACACCTTC
cdr3_aa: CASSLGLGGYGYTF

v_call: TRBV25-1
j_call: TRBJ2-7
d_call: NA
clone_size: NA
cdr3_nt: TGTGCCACCAGCTGGGGGGACGAGCAGTACTTC
cdr3_aa: CATSWGDEQYF

v_call: TRBV7-2
j_call: TRBJ1-4
d_call: NA
clone_size: once
cdr3_nt: TGTGCCAGCAGCTTAGGTGTCCGGGGAACTGAGGAAAAACTGTTTTTT
cdr3_aa: CASSLGVRGTEEKLFF

v_call: TRBV6-1
j_call: TRBJ2-3
d_call: TRBD2
clone_size: few
cdr3_nt: TGTGCCAGCAGTCAGCGGGAGACTAGCACAGATACGCAGTATTTT
cdr3_aa: CASSQRETSTDTQYF

v_call: TRBV7-9
j_call: TRBJ1-5
d_call: TRBD1
clone_size: NA
cdr3_nt: TGTGCCAGCAGCCCGGGACAGGGTTGGGGCAATCAGCCCCAGCATTTT
cdr3_aa: CASSPGQGWGNQPQHF

v_call: TRBV5-3
j_call: TRBJ2-3
d_call: NA
clone_size: NA
cdr3_nt: TGTGCCAGAAGCCTTGAAAGACAAACAGATACGCAGTATTTT
cdr3_aa: CARSLERQTDTQYF

v_call: TRBV2
j_call: TRBJ2-3
d_call: NA
clone_size: NA
cdr3_nt: TGTGCCAGCAATGTACAGGGCACAGATACGCAGTATTTT
cdr3_aa: CASNVQGTDTQYF

v_call: TRBV4-3
j_call: TRBJ2-7
d_call: TRBD1
clone_size: few
cdr3_nt: TGCGCCAGCAGCCAAAGCGCCGGACAGGGAGTGTGGGAGCAGTACTTC
cdr3_aa: CASSQSAGQGVWEQYF

v_call: TRBV19
j_call: TRBJ1-3
d_call: NA
clone_size: NA
cdr3_nt: TGTGCCAGTAGTATAGACAGTTCCTCTGGAAACACCATATATTTT
cdr3_aa: CASSIDSSSGNTIYF

v_call: TRBV2
j_call: TRBJ1-4
d_call: NA
clone_size: once
cdr3_nt: TGTGCCACTAGTGGGGCGCTAAATGAAAAACTGTTTTTT
cdr3_aa: CATSGALNEKLFF

v_call: TRBV6-6
j_call: TRBJ1-2
d_call: TRBD1
clone_size: once
cdr3_nt: TGTGCCAGCAGGGGGACAGGGCCTAACTATGGCTACACCTTC
cdr3_aa: CASRGTGPNYGYTF

v_call: TRBV18
j_call: TRBJ2-5
d_call: TRBD2
clone_size: NA
cdr3_nt: TGTGCCAGCTCCCGGGGAGGGGAGACCCAGTACTTC
cdr3_aa: CASSRGGETQYF